This TCR beta chain is from a study of cytomegalovirus exposure and HLA in healthy donors. The study, taken as a whole, reports: For presence/absence analyses, sequencing depth was assumed to be roughly uniform across donors.

This PCR relied on a set of 60 Vbeta primers and 13 Jbeta primers. TCRdb's table, derived via immunoSEQ multiplex PCR, lists solely in-frame clones and lacks some. The table shows roughly 180,000 clones, with 70% to 80% occurring only once. Deletions cut 1 base from V and 6 bases from J, with 9 bases between. There are 12 residues in the CDR3. Looked up from germline, CDR1 is SQVTM and CDR2 is ANQGSEA. To note about this clone: Its antigen remains unidentified.

This clonotype was sampled from a man younger than 35 in good health and CMV-seronegative. The chain combines TRBV29-1 with TRBJ1-1; a weak D match, TRBD1 (6 bases). The sequencing input was PBMCs. The DNA of the CDR3 is TGCAGCGTTGAAGGGACAGCTTCTGAAGCTTTCTTT. This gives the protein CSVEGTASEAFF.